A selection of T cell receptor beta chains follows, all from one sample in a study of vaccination and CD4 T cells after COVID-19. No cognate antigen is known for these TCRs. TCRdb re-called the PCR reads with MiXCR, one entry per CDR3 protein. Of just under 20,000 distinct CDR3 sequences listed, about 42% are singletons. Sequenced material: CD4+ T cells from blood, cultured in vitro, taken before SARS-CoV-2 vaccination. The receptors were sampled from a human donor who received a COVID-19 vaccine. Both conserved end residues are part of each CDR3. A D gene is named only where the DNA matches it firmly. Not every row has a clone size; where given, it reads once, few, many or a size class.

>few|TRBV6-2/TRBV6-3|TRBJ1-2|-
CASSYSDLSYGYTF
TGTGCCAGCAGTTACTCGGACCTGAGCTATGGCTACACCTTC
>-|TRBV5-1|TRBJ2-5|TRBD1
CASSLAGTGEQETQYF
TGCGCCAGCAGCTTGGCCGGGACAGGGGAACAAGAGACCCAGTACTTC
>-|TRBV29-1|TRBJ2-3|TRBD2
CSVTSGSGDTQYF
TGCAGCGTTACTAGCGGGTCGGGGGATACGCAGTATTTT
>-|TRBV5-5|TRBJ2-2|-
CASSLLATGELFF
TGTGCCAGCAGCCTCCTTGCCACCGGGGAGCTGTTTTTT
>-|TRBV7-8|TRBJ1-5|TRBD1
CASSPRQGGQPQHF
TGTGCCAGCAGCCCCCGACAGGGCGGGCAGCCCCAGCATTTT
>-|TRBV19|TRBJ1-5|TRBD1
CASSLTTGTGSSNQPQHF
TGTGCCAGTAGCCTGACGACAGGGACGGGATCCAGCAATCAGCCCCAGCATTTT
>-|TRBV12-3/TRBV12-4|TRBJ1-1|-
CASSFEGLNTEAFF
TGTGCCAGCAGTTTTGAGGGGTTGAACACTGAAGCTTTCTTT
>-|TRBV15|TRBJ2-5|-
CATSREERETQYF
TGTGCCACCAGCAGAGAAGAACGGGAGACCCAGTACTTC
>-|TRBV7-4|TRBJ1-4|-
CASSSRGYNEKLFF
TGTGCCAGCAGTTCCCGGGGCTATAATGAAAAACTGTTTTTT
>-|TRBV4-2|TRBJ2-2|TRBD2
CASSPTGLAGYTGELFF
TGTGCCAGCAGCCCTACGGGACTAGCGGGCTACACCGGGGAGCTGTTTTTT
>-|TRBV10-2|TRBJ2-2|TRBD2
CASSEGVGGYTGELFF
TGCGCCAGCAGTGAGGGGGTCGGGGGGTACACCGGGGAGCTGTTTTTT
>-|TRBV21-1|TRBJ1-6|-
CASSKEGRVGRGNSPLHF
-
>few|TRBV19|TRBJ1-2|-
CASRTGTRNLDPYGYTF
TGTGCCAGTAGAACCGGGACAAGGAACCTTGACCCATATGGCTACACCTTC
>-|TRBV7-8|TRBJ1-1|-
CASRASIFSNRPLNTEAFF
TGTGCCAGCAGGGCCTCTATTTTTTCAAACAGGCCTCTGAACACTGAAGCTTTCTTT
>-|TRBV5-1|TRBJ2-3|-
CASSLEWYLDTQYF
TGCGCCAGCAGCTTGGAATGGTATTTGGATACGCAGTATTTT
>few|TRBV30|TRBJ1-5|-
CAWSRGRNQPQHF
TGTGCCTGGAGCAGAGGACGGAATCAGCCCCAGCATTTT
>few|TRBV7-2|TRBJ1-4|TRBD1
CASSLATGATNEKLFF
TGTGCCAGCAGCTTAGCTACAGGGGCCACTAATGAAAAACTGTTTTTT
>-|TRBV6-5|TRBJ1-2|-
CASSYSDNYGYTF
TGTGCCAGCAGTTACTCGGATAACTATGGCTACACCTTC
>few|TRBV2|TRBJ1-3|-
CASGQTGGRRAGGNTIYF
TGTGCCAGCGGACAAACCGGGGGGCGCAGGGCCGGGGGAAACACCATATATTTT
>-|TRBV10-2|TRBJ1-5|-
CASSRGNQPQHF
TGCGCCAGCAGCAGGGGTAATCAGCCCCAGCATTTT
>-|TRBV2|TRBJ2-1|-
CASSEPGVNSYNEQFF
TGTGCCAGCAGTGAGCCAGGGGTGAACTCCTACAATGAGCAGTTCTTC
>-|TRBV11-3|TRBJ1-1|TRBD1
CASSARTGVTEAFF
TGTGCCAGCAGCGCCCGGACAGGGGTAACTGAAGCTTTCTTT
>-|TRBV2|TRBJ1-4|-
CATHSTATNEKLFF
TGTGCCACCCACTCGACGGCAACTAATGAAAAACTGTTTTTT
>few|TRBV10-3|TRBJ2-7|-
CATSPRQPYEQYF
TGTGCCACCTCTCCCCGACAGCCTTACGAGCAGTACTTC
>-|TRBV6-1|TRBJ2-1|TRBD1
CASSEYGTGMNEQFF
TGTGCCAGCAGTGAATACGGGACAGGGATGAATGAGCAGTTCTTC
>few|TRBV6-4|TRBJ2-3|-
CASRQDRTDTQYF
TGTGCCAGCAGACAGGACCGCACAGATACGCAGTATTTT
>-|TRBV6-1|TRBJ2-7|-
CASSRQASYEQYF
TGTGCCAGCAGTCGACAGGCCTCCTACGAGCAGTACTTC
>few|TRBV12-5|TRBJ1-1|TRBD1
CASGRGQGTEAFF
TGTGCTAGTGGTAGGGGACAGGGAACTGAAGCTTTCTTT
>few|TRBV20-1|TRBJ2-7|-
CSAIPSGVQGPPYEQYF
TGCAGTGCTATTCCCTCAGGTGTACAGGGCCCCCCCTACGAGCAGTACTTC
>-|TRBV30|TRBJ2-7|TRBD1
CAWAQGAVAYEQYF
TGTGCCTGGGCACAGGGGGCGGTCGCCTACGAGCAGTACTTC
>-|TRBV7-8|TRBJ1-5|TRBD1
CASSFRQGGIGNQSQHF
TGTGCCAGCAGCTTCAGACAGGGGGGTATCGGCAATCAGTCCCAGCATTTT
>-|TRBV20-1|TRBJ2-7|TRBD1
CSARIGRERGLYEQYF
TGCAGTGCTAGAATTGGTAGGGAGAGGGGGCTGTACGAGCAGTACTTC
>few|TRBV2|TRBJ1-5|TRBD1
CASRGDRGSNQPQHF
TGTGCCAGCAGGGGTGACAGGGGGAGCAATCAGCCCCAGCATTTT
>-|TRBV6-5|TRBJ1-5|-
CASSYGGGGNQPQHF
TGTGCCAGCAGTTACGGGGGAGGTGGCAATCAGCCCCAGCATTTT
>-|TRBV2|TRBJ2-7|TRBD1
CASSPDRGQYEQYF
TGTGCCAGCAGTCCGGACAGGGGGCAATACGAGCAGTACTTC
>-|TRBV12-3/TRBV12-4|TRBJ2-7|TRBD1
CASSNRGIPSYEQYF
TGTGCCAGCAGCAACAGGGGGATCCCCTCCTACGAGCAGTACTTC
>-|TRBV7-9|TRBJ1-2|-
CASRERDNYGYTF
TGTGCCAGCAGGGAAAGGGATAACTATGGCTACACCTTC
>few|TRBV19|TRBJ1-2|-
CASSIPSQRLRGYTF
TGTGCCAGTAGTATCCCAAGCCAACGGTTGAGGGGCTACACCTTC
>-|TRBV5-4|TRBJ2-7|TRBD1
CASSLGTGGPYEQYF
TGTGCCAGCAGCCTTGGGACAGGGGGCCCCTACGAGCAGTACTTC
>-|TRBV7-7|TRBJ2-3|-
CASSLDHRTLTQYF
TGTGCCAGCAGCTTAGACCACCGGACTCTTACGCAGTATTTT
>-|TRBV11-3|TRBJ2-3|TRBD2
CASSLGTSGGTDTQYF
TGTGCCAGCAGCTTAGGCACTAGCGGGGGCACAGATACGCAGTATTTT
>-|TRBV11-2|TRBJ2-5|-
CASSLAGYKQETQYF
TGTGCCAGCAGCTTAGCTGGGTACAAGCAAGAGACCCAGTACTTC
>-|TRBV12-3/TRBV12-4|TRBJ2-1|TRBD1
CASSLIFGTGGYNEQFF
TGTGCCAGCAGTTTAATATTCGGGACAGGGGGATACAATGAGCAGTTCTTC
>few|TRBV10-3|TRBJ1-1|-
CAIRGFAAGTEAFF
TGTGCCATCAGGGGATTTGCGGCAGGAACTGAAGCTTTCTTT
>-|TRBV5-1|TRBJ2-1|-
CASRGPGSNNEQFF
TGCGCCAGCAGGGGCCCCGGCTCCAACAATGAGCAGTTCTTC
>-|TRBV7-9|TRBJ1-1|-
CASSFRSQNTEAFF
TGTGCCAGCAGCTTCCGCAGCCAGAACACTGAAGCTTTCTTT
>-|TRBV5-6|TRBJ1-2|-
CASSSLPGGGYYGYTF
TGTGCCAGCAGCTCCCTCCCGGGGGGGGGCTACTATGGCTACACCTTC
>few|TRBV6-1|TRBJ1-5|-
CASSLTGGSNQPQHF
TGTGCCAGCAGCCTAACCGGCGGGAGCAATCAGCCCCAGCATTTT
>few|TRBV7-9|TRBJ1-2|TRBD1
CASSSDRGRGLLYYYGYTF
TGTGCCAGCAGCTCTGACAGGGGGAGGGGGCTACTATACTACTATGGCTACACCTTC
>-|TRBV5-4|TRBJ2-2|-
CASSWGGARKTGELFF
TGTGCCAGCAGCTGGGGGGGGGCAAGGAAAACCGGGGAGCTGTTTTTT
>-|TRBV24-1|TRBJ1-1|-
CATSDSTGLNTEAFF
TGTGCCACCAGTGACTCTACAGGGTTGAACACTGAAGCTTTCTTT
>once|TRBV29-1|TRBJ1-2|-
CSVGGGGGYTF
TGCAGCGTTGGTGGGGGGGGAGGCTACACCTTC
>-|TRBV6-1|TRBJ1-3|-
CASRKAGTSFGGNTIYF
TGTGCCAGCAGAAAAGCCGGGACCTCCTTCGGCGGAAACACCATATATTTT
>few|TRBV20-1|TRBJ1-4|TRBD1
CSAREPTGEGREKLFF
TGCAGTGCTAGAGAACCTACAGGGGAAGGTCGCGAAAAACTGTTTTTT
>-|TRBV20-1|TRBJ1-3|-
CSARDRGRGRVAGNTIYF
TGCAGTGCTAGAGATAGGGGTCGGGGCAGGGTAGCTGGAAACACCATATATTTT